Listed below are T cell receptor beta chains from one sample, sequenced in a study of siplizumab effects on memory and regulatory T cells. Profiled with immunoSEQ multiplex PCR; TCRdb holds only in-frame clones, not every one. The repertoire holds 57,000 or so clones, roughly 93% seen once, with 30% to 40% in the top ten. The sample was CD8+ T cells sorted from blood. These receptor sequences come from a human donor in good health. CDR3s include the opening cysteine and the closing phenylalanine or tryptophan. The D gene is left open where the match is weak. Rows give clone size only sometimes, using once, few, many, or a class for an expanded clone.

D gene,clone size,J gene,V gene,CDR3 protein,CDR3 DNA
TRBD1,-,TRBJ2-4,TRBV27,CASSSPGTGGILIQYF,TGTGCCAGCAGTTCCCCCGGGACAGGGGGCATTTTAATTCAGTACTTC
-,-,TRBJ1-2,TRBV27,CASSLSRGPYNYGYTF,TGTGCCAGCAGTTTATCGAGGGGACCATATAACTATGGCTACACCTTC
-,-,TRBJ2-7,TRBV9,CASSVGDADRAYRYF,TGTGCCAGCAGCGTAGGTGATGCGGACCGAGCATACAGGTACTTC
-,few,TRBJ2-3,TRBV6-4,CASSAGGTDTQYF,TGTGCCAGCAGTGCAGGGGGCACAGATACGCAGTATTTT
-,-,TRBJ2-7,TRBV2,CASIGASSYEQYF,TGTGCCAGCATAGGGGCCAGCTCCTACGAGCAGTACTTC
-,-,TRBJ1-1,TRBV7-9,CASSSSLLGRNTEAFF,TGTGCCAGCAGCTCATCCCTTCTGGGCCGGAACACTGAAGCTTTCTTT
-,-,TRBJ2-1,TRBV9,CASSDSIYNEQFF,TGTGCCAGCAGCGACTCAATTTACAATGAGCAGTTCTTC
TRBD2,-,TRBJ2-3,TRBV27,CASSLGAGASTDTQYF,TGTGCCAGCAGTTTAGGAGCGGGGGCCAGCACAGATACGCAGTATTTT
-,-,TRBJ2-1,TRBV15,CATSSLGGYNEQFF,TGTGCCACCAGCAGTCTTGGAGGGTACAATGAGCAGTTCTTC
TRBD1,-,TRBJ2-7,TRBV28,CASSSLGQGRFYEQYF,TGTGCCAGCAGTTCCCTGGGACAGGGTAGGTTCTACGAGCAGTACTTC
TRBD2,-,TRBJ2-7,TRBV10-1,CASSESSSGFYEQYF,TGCGCCAGCAGTGAGTCGTCTAGCGGGTTCTACGAGCAGTACTTC
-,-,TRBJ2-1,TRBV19,CATSGLGSSYNEQFF,TGTGCCACCTCAGGGCTGGGAAGCTCCTACAATGAGCAGTTCTTC
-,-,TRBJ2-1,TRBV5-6,CASSLGPKQFF,TGTGCCAGCAGCTTGGGTCCGAAGCAGTTCTTC
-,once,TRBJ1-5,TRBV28,CATDPLEVNQPQHF,TGTGCCACCGACCCCCTCGAAGTCAATCAGCCCCAGCATTTT
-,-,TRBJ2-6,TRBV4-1,CASSQDLRSGANVLTF,TGCGCCAGCAGCCAAGATTTAAGGTCTGGGGCCAACGTCCTGACTTTC
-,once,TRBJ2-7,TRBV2,CASSVPLERVGEQYF,TGTGCCAGCAGCGTACCTCTTGAACGGGTCGGCGAGCAGTACTTC
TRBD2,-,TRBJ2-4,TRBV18,CASSQTSGLDIQYF,TGTGCCAGCTCCCAGACTAGCGGGCTCGACATTCAGTACTTC
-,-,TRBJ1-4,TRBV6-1,CASSVRSWEKLFF,TGTGCCAGCAGTGTCCGGTCTTGGGAAAAACTGTTTTTT
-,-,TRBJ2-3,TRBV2,CASSEESTDTQYF,TGTGCCAGCAGTGAGGAGAGCACAGATACGCAGTATTTT
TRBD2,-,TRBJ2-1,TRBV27,CASSGAGGTRDEQFF,TGTGCCAGCAGTGGAGCGGGAGGAACTCGGGATGAGCAGTTCTTC
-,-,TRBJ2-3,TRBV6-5,CASRAGMGVTDTQYF,TGTGCCAGCCGGGCGGGGATGGGGGTCACAGATACGCAGTATTTT
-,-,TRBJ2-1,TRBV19,CASKLTGGYNEQFF,TGTGCCAGTAAACTAACCGGGGGCTACAATGAGCAGTTCTTC
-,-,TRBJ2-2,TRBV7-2,CASSLWTVGSANTGELFF,TGTGCCAGCAGCTTATGGACAGTAGGTTCCGCGAACACCGGGGAGCTGTTTTTT
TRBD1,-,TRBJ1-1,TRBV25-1,CASSETGGPEAFF,TGTGCCAGCAGTGAAACAGGGGGCCCTGAAGCTTTCTTT
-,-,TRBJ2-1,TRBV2,CASSGDGRAPNEQFF,TGTGCCAGCAGTGGGGACGGACGGGCGCCCAATGAGCAGTTCTTC
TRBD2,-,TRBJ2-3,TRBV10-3,CAISEVPAGGPGDTQYF,TGTGCCATCAGTGAAGTGCCAGCGGGAGGGCCGGGAGATACGCAGTATTTT
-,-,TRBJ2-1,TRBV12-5,CASGLHLNEQFF,TGTGCTAGTGGTTTGCATCTTAATGAGCAGTTCTTC
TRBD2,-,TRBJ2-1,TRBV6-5,CASSPRLAGVEQFF,TGTGCCAGCAGTCCAAGACTAGCGGGAGTTGAGCAGTTCTTC
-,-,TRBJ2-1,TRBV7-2,CASSLAVEGYEQFF,TGTGCCAGCAGCTTAGCAGTCGAGGGGTATGAGCAGTTCTTC
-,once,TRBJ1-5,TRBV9,CASSPGGARGNQPQHF,TGTGCCAGCAGCCCCGGGGGGGCTCGGGGGAATCAGCCCCAGCATTTT